This T cell receptor (beta chain) was found in a study of T-cell memory formation after mild COVID-19. Study at large: TCR clusters were largely donor specific.

General study results and limits: CD4+ clones that contracted lay mainly in CM and EM; CD8+ ones lay in EMRA.

5'RACE, which relied on constant-segment primers, yielded TCR alpha and TCR beta cDNA libraries carrying sample barcodes and UMIs. TCRdb re-called the 5' RACE reads through MiXCR, storing one row per CDR3 protein. The repertoire holds about 440,000 distinct CDR3 sequences, with 15% to 20% as singletons. About this clonotype itself: Its antigen is not identified.

Trimming cost V 2 bases and J 15 bases, with 17 bases left between them. Germline V gene data show CDR1 as MNHEY and CDR2 as SVGEGT. The CDR3 spans 13 residues. The sequenced sample was PBMCs or a T cell subset sorted from them (not recorded which). The TCR originated in an adult woman who had mild COVID-19 (a few samples of this study predate the infection). Cell type and time point are not known. The J gene is TRBJ2-1, the V gene TRBV6-2 or TRBV6-3; tentative D call: TRBD2 (5 bases). The CDR3 nucleotides read TGTGCCAGCAGTTACAACCCTCTCGGAGAGGGGTTCTTC. It translates to CASSYNPLGEGFF.